These 19 T cell receptor beta chains originate from one sample sequenced in a study of Ad26.COV2.S vaccination and SARS-CoV-2 variants. The treatment is: roughly 18 received Ad26.COV2.S at low or high dose, single or two shots; 5 received placebo; per-sample allocation not given. Sample collection was performed on day 63 after the first vaccine or placebo injection. The protocol was immunoSEQ multiplex PCR, while the TCRdb copy is restricted to in-frame clones and leaves out a portion. The table includes around 380,000 clones, about 88% detected once. Sequences were derived from peripheral blood, sampled in a trial of Ad26.COV2.S vaccine versus placebo. All receptors derive from a person aged 18-65 years who received the Ad26.COV2.S COVID-19 vaccine or a placebo.

This rearrangement joins TRBV29-1 to TRBJ2-3, with 9 bases identical to TRBD2. V was pared by 7 bases and J by 0 bases, with 5 bases of the junction left unmatched. In germline, CDR1 is SQVTM, CDR2 ANQGSEA. CDR3 size: 14 residues. The CDR3 reads CSGQAGGSTDTQYF. DNA of the CDR3: TGCAGCGGGCAAGCGGGGGGAAGCACAGATACGCAGTATTTT.

The V gene is TRBV24-1, the J gene TRBJ1-2, with D tentatively TRBD1 (5 bases). Trimming shortened V by 4 bases and J by 3 bases, and 11 bases separated the two germline ends. CDR3 length equals 14 residues. Germline V gene data show CDR1 as KGHDR and CDR2 as SFDVKD. CDR3 amino acids: CATSDPGTDYGYTF. The CDR3 DNA is TGTGCCACCAGTGACCCCGGGACGGACTATGGCTACACCTTC.

Comments on this clone: At one of its ends the junction is not consistent with the germline gene, which may arise from a read error. The chain has TRBV30 and TRBJ1-1; D remains unclear. The CDR3 covers 8 residues. Germline CDR1 reads GTSNPN; CDR2 reads SVGIG (reference sequence). CDR3 sequence: CAWSEILF. The CDR3 nucleotides are TGTGCCTGGAGCGAGATTCTCTTT.

The gene calls are TRBV27 and TRBJ1-5, with 10 bases fitting TRBD1. This CDR3 has 17 residues. CDR1 and CDR2 from the germline V gene are MNHEY and SMNVEV (reference sequence). V lost 5 bases and J lost 6; bases outside the gene matches: 13. The CDR3 is CASSPTGGAGFLQPQHF. The CDR3 DNA follows: TGTGCCAGCAGTCCGACAGGGGGCGCGGGATTCCTTCAGCCCCAGCATTTT.

This clone was picked up one time. CDR3 protein: CASSFSAGDTGELFF. CDR3 coding DNA: TGTGCCAGCAGCTTCTCGGCGGGGGACACCGGGGAGCTGTTTTTT. The chain carries TRBV11-2 and TRBJ2-2; TRBD2 matches 7 bases. Unmatched junction bases numbered 4, after V lost 3 bases and J lost 3 bases. The CDR3 is 15 residues long. Germline assignment: CDR1 SGHAT and CDR2 FQNNGV.

The chain has TRBV6-5 and TRBJ1-3; possibly TRBD1 for D (5 bases). CDR1 and CDR2 (germline): MNHEY, SVGAGI. V was trimmed by 5 bases and J by 2 bases, leaving 10 bases between them. The CDR3 runs 14 residues. The CDR3 nucleotides read TGTGCCAGCAGTCCCGGGACGGCTGGAAACACCATATATTTT. The encoded protein is CASSPGTAGNTIYF.

The gene calls are TRBV10-3 and TRBJ2-1, with a tentative D call TRBD2 (6 bases). Germline CDR1 is ENHRY and CDR2 is SYGVKD. Trimming took 8 bases from V and 0 from J, leaving 17 bases between them. The CDR3 is 16 residues long. This chain's CDR3 is CAIGQEGQASYNEQFF. Here the CDR3 DNA reads TGTGCCATCGGTCAGGAGGGGCAGGCCTCCTACAATGAGCAGTTCTTC.

The chain employs TRBV3-1 (or the pseudogene TRBV3-2) and TRBJ1-3; TRBD1 might be the D (6 bases). CDR3 length: 16 amino acids. Germline loops: CDR1 LGHDT, CDR2 YNNKEL (reference sequence). The germline V and J ends were trimmed by 4 bases and 1 base, with 14 bases remaining between them. CDR3 in amino acids: CASSPRQAWSGNTIYF. The DNA of the CDR3 is TGTGCCAGCAGCCCCCGACAGGCTTGGTCTGGAAACACCATATATTTT.

The CDR3, as DNA: TGCAGCGTTGACTTTCAGGGATCTTCCTACAATGAGCAGTTCTTC. Its translation is CSVDFQGSSYNEQFF. The V gene is TRBV29-1, the J gene TRBJ2-1; weak D call: TRBD1 (5 bases). This CDR3 contains 15 residues. Germline V CDR1 and CDR2: SQVTM, ANQGSEA. The V and J ends lost 3 bases and 1 base respectively, with 13 bases between them.

This rearrangement joins TRBV5-1 to TRBJ2-5; tentative D call: TRBD1 (6 bases). The CDR3 loop spans 14 amino acids. Trimming removed 0 bases from V and 6 bases from J, with 12 bases in between. The germline CDR1 and CDR2 sequences are SGHRS and YFSETQ. This CDR3 reads CASSLDRAPKTQYF. CDR3 coding DNA: TGCGCCAGCAGCTTGGACAGGGCCCCCAAGACCCAGTACTTC.

The J gene is TRBJ1-2, the V gene TRBV30; unclear D gene. Germline assignment: CDR1 GTSNPN and CDR2 SVGIG (reference sequence). The CDR3 consists of 13 residues. Trimming cost V 0 bases and J 0 bases, with 5 bases left between them. CDR3 amino acids: CAWSVSPNYGYTF. CDR3 nucleotide sequence: TGTGCCTGGAGTGTAAGTCCTAACTATGGCTACACCTTC.

J is TRBJ2-1 and V is TRBV19, with 14 bases fitting TRBD2. V gave up 8 bases and J gave up 5 bases; unmatched junction bases: 2. Germline-derived CDR1 and CDR2 are LNHDA and SQIVND (reference sequence). The CDR3 loop spans 14 amino acids. For the CDR3, the DNA is TGTGCCAGTTCGACTAGCGGGGGGGACAATGAGCAGTTCTTC. Residues: CASSTSGGDNEQFF.

This chain uses TRBV13 with TRBJ2-7, with TRBD2 as a possible D gene (6 bases). Germline V gives CDR1 PRHDT, CDR2 FYEKMQ (reference sequence). This CDR3 spans 12 amino acids. V gave up 5 bases and J gave up 5 bases, with 10 bases separating them. The CDR3 sequence is CASSLGLHEQYF. The DNA of the CDR3 is TGTGCCAGCAGCCTGGGACTTCACGAGCAGTACTTC. The full variable domain, completed using reference TRBV13 and TRBJ2-7, is AAGVIQSPRHLIKEKRETATLKCYPIPRHDTVYWYQQGPGQDPQFLISFYEKMQSDKGSIPDRFSAQQFSDYHSELNMSSLELGDSALYFCASSLGLHEQYFGPGTRLTVT.

This sequence joins TRBV2 and TRBJ1-2, with 7 positions matching TRBD1. Germline CDR1 reads SNHLY; CDR2 reads FYNNEI. V shed 4 bases and J 0 bases; nucleotides not matched to a gene: 2. This CDR3 has 14 amino acids. Written as DNA, the CDR3 is TGTGCCAGCAGTGGGGGACAGTCTAACTATGGCTACACCTTC. Translating it yields CASSGGQSNYGYTF. The variable domain in full, with the rest retrieved from reference TRBV2 and TRBJ1-2, is EPEVTQTPSHQVTQMGQEVILRCVPISNHLYFYWYRQILGQKVEFLVSFYNNEISEKSEIFDDQFSVERPDGSNFTLKIRSTKLEDSAMYFCASSGGQSNYGYTFGSGTRLTVV.

The chain couples TRBV29-1 to TRBJ1-1; 7 bases align to TRBD1. Germline V gene lookup returns CDR1 SQVTM and CDR2 ANQGSEA. V lost 7 bases and J lost 1; bases outside the gene matches: 0. The CDR3 has 11 residues. For the CDR3, the DNA is TGCAGCGGACAGGGGAACACTGAAGCTTTCTTT. As protein: CSGQGNTEAFF.

The V call is TRBV7-8, the J call TRBJ1-1; 8 bases fit TRBD1. With V trimmed by 5 bases and J by 0 bases, 11 bases remained unmatched. The CDR3 covers 17 residues. CDR1 SGHVS and CDR2 FQNEAQ come from the germline V gene. CDR3 sequence reads: CASSRRQGRGVNTEAFF. CDR3 bases: TGTGCCAGCAGCCGACGACAGGGGAGAGGGGTGAACACTGAAGCTTTCTTT.

The CDR3: CAISESRGPSYGYTF. CDR3 nucleotide sequence: TGTGCCATCAGTGAGTCTCGGGGCCCCTCCTATGGCTACACCTTC. The V gene is TRBV10-3, the J gene TRBJ1-2; a possible D gene is TRBD1 (5 bases). The CDR3 has 15 residues. The germline V and J ends were trimmed by 0 bases and 4 bases, with 12 bases remaining between them. The germline V gene encodes CDR1 ENHRY and CDR2 SYGVKD.

The V and J genes are TRBV4-3 and TRBJ2-1; no definite D call. V lost 1 base to trimming and J lost 4 bases, with 8 bases between them. In germline, CDR1 is LGHNA, CDR2 YSLEER. This CDR3 is built from 14 residues. CDR3: CASSQGAGYNEQFF. The CDR3 nucleotides are TGCGCCAGCAGCCAAGGGGCCGGGTACAATGAGCAGTTCTTC.

J is TRBJ2-1 and V is TRBV2; D is unclear. There are 13 residues in the CDR3. Looked up from germline, CDR1 is SNHLY and CDR2 is FYNNEI. V was shortened by 6 bases and J by 3 bases, with 9 bases between the two germline ends. The DNA for the CDR3 is TGTGCCAGCAGCCAGACAAACTACAATGAGCAGTTCTTC. The encoded protein is CASSQTNYNEQFF.